These T cell receptor beta chains were read from a single sample in a study of blood T cell repertoires in COVID-19. Here immunoSEQ multiplex PCR was the method, and the copy in TCRdb shows in-frame clones only, minus some. This table has 220,000 or so clones, around 84% appearing once. The specimen sequenced was PBMCs or T cells enriched from blood (not recorded which). The receptor set was obtained from a woman aged 40 to 50 who had recovered from COVID-19. Each CDR3 is given with its conserved first and last residue. The D gene is left open where the match is weak. A clone size is listed for some rows: how often the clone was seen (once, few, many), or a class if it is expanded.

size | J | length | D | V | DNA | CDR3
- | TRBJ2-5 | 15 | - | TRBV19 | TGTGCCAGTAGACCGGGACGAAGGGAGGTAGAGACCCAGTACTTC | CASRPGRREVETQYF
- | TRBJ2-2 | 16 | TRBD2 | TRBV25-1 | TGTGCCAGCAGTGAAAAAGCGGGAGGGCGTGGCGGGGAGCTGTTTTTT | CASSEKAGGRGGELFF
once | TRBJ1-5 | 15 | - | TRBV5-1 | TGCGCCAGCAGCTTAGCGGGCGATAGCAATCAGCCCCAGCATTTT | CASSLAGDSNQPQHF
- | TRBJ2-2 | 15 | TRBD2 | TRBV7-8 | TGTGCCAGCAGCCCCAGGCGGGAGTCCACCGGGGAGCTGTTTTTT | CASSPRRESTGELFF
- | TRBJ2-7 | 14 | TRBD1 | TRBV30 | TGTGCCTGGAGGAGGGGACAGGGGGCGCAGGAGCAGTACTTC | CAWRRGQGAQEQYF
- | TRBJ2-1 | 13 | - | TRBV7-2 | TGTGCCAGCAGCTTAGGACTGTACAATGAGCAGTTCTTC | CASSLGLYNEQFF
- | TRBJ2-3 | 15 | TRBD1 | TRBV18 | TGTGCCAGCTCACCACGAGGGACAGGACTCGATACGCAGTATTTT | CASSPRGTGLDTQYF
- | TRBJ1-4 | 12 | - | TRBV19 | TGTGCCAGTAGTGCCCAAAGCGACAGGCTGTTTTTT | CASSAQSDRLFF
- | TRBJ1-2 | 15 | - | TRBV28 | TGTGCCAGCACCGATACAGGGTCAGGAGGCTATGGCTACACCTTC | CASTDTGSGGYGYTF
- | TRBJ1-5 | 16 | - | TRBV28 | TGTGCCAGCAGTTTGTTTACGGGGGGGGCGAATCAGCCCCAGCATTTT | CASSLFTGGANQPQHF
- | TRBJ2-3 | 15 | - | TRBV19 | TGTGCCAGTAGTATGAGTGGAGGAAGCACAGATACGCAGTATTTT | CASSMSGGSTDTQYF
- | TRBJ1-3 | 15 | - | TRBV7-2 | TGTGCCAGCACCTCTTCTCCAGACTCTGGAAACACCATATATTTT | CASTSSPDSGNTIYF
- | TRBJ2-1 | 13 | - | TRBV7-7 | TGTGCCAGCAGCTTAGGACAGATCAATGAGCAGTTCTTC | CASSLGQINEQFF
once | TRBJ2-2 | 17 | TRBD2 | TRBV5-6 | TGTGCCAGCAGCTCCCGTAGCGGGAGGGCCGCGTCCGGGGAGCTGTTTTTT | CASSSRSGRAASGELFF
- | TRBJ1-2 | 15 | - | TRBV19 | TGTGCCAGTAGTGCGGAGGCGGGGGTCGACTATGGCTACACCTTC | CASSAEAGVDYGYTF
- | TRBJ1-2 | 17 | TRBD1 | TRBV15 | TGTGCCACCAGCAGAGCCCTGGGACAGATACTCTCCTATGGCTACACCTTC | CATSRALGQILSYGYTF
- | TRBJ2-5 | 17 | - | TRBV28 | TGTGCCAGCACTCCCCTACCCTACGTGGACAGTCAAGAGACCCAGTACTTC | CASTPLPYVDSQETQYF
- | TRBJ2-2 | 15 | TRBD1 | TRBV6-5 | TGTGCCAGCAGCCGCCGGGACAGGACCACCGGGGAGCTGTTTTTT | CASSRRDRTTGELFF
- | TRBJ1-2 | 12 | - | TRBV28 | TGTGCCAGCAGTACAGTTAACTATGGCTACACCTTC | CASSTVNYGYTF
- | TRBJ1-5 | 16 | TRBD1 | TRBV6-6 | TGTGCCAGCAATTATGGACAGGGTAACAGCAATCAGCCCCAGCATTTT | CASNYGQGNSNQPQHF
- | TRBJ1-5 | 16 | - | TRBV7-2 | TGTGCCAGCAGCTTAGCGGGGGCTATGGGCAATCAGCCCCAGCATTTT | CASSLAGAMGNQPQHF
- | TRBJ2-7 | 18 | TRBD2 | TRBV2 | TGTGCCAGCAGGATCCTATTAGCGGGAATAAAACCAAACTACGAGCAGTACTTC | CASRILLAGIKPNYEQYF
- | TRBJ2-1 | 14 | TRBD2 | TRBV7-9 | TGTGCCAGCAGCTTGACTAGCGAAGGGAATGAGCAGTTCTTC | CASSLTSEGNEQFF
- | TRBJ2-2 | 15 | TRBD1 | TRBV7-3 | TGTGCCAGCAGCCCCGGGACAGGGATACACCGGGAGCTGTTTTTT | CASSPGTGIHRELFF
- | TRBJ2-1 | 15 | TRBD2 | TRBV6-2/TRBV6-3 | TGTGCCAGCAGTTCCGCTAGGACTAGTCCCTATGAGCAGTTCTTC | CASSSARTSPYEQFF
- | TRBJ1-5 | 17 | TRBD1 | TRBV28 | TGTGCCAGCAGTTTTCAGGGGGCCCGCTACGGCAATCAGCCCCAGCATTTT | CASSFQGARYGNQPQHF
- | TRBJ2-3 | 17 | TRBD2 | TRBV6-2/TRBV6-3 | TGTGCCAGCAGTGACCGGACTAGCGGGATTAGCACAGATACGCAGTATTTT | CASSDRTSGISTDTQYF
- | TRBJ2-5 | 11 | - | TRBV20-1 | TGCAGTGCTAGAGGAGGGGGGGCCCAGTACTTC | CSARGGGAQYF
- | TRBJ2-3 | 15 | - | TRBV29-1 | TGCAGCGTTTTAGGGTTAGCGGATCCGACCGGTACGCAGTATTTT | CSVLGLADPTGTQYF
- | TRBJ2-5 | 13 | - | TRBV5-4 | TGTGCCAGCAGCTTGTGGCCACGAGGGACCCAGTACTTC | CASSLWPRGTQYF
- | TRBJ2-7 | 16 | - | TRBV6-1 | TGTGCCAGCAGTGAAGCGCTCAGGGCGGGGATTGGGGAGCAGTACTTC | CASSEALRAGIGEQYF
- | TRBJ1-5 | 16 | - | TRBV12-2 | TGTGCAAGTCGCTTAGAACCCAGGGCTTACAATCAGCCCCAGCATTTT | CASRLEPRAYNQPQHF
- | TRBJ1-2 | 14 | - | TRBV19 | TGTGCCAGTGCGGGGGCGCACAGGAACTATGGCTACACCTTC | CASAGAHRNYGYTF
once | TRBJ2-1 | 17 | TRBD2 | TRBV7-2 | TGTGCCAGCAGCACAGGGACTAGCGGGGGCCGATACAATGAGCAGTTCTTC | CASSTGTSGGRYNEQFF
once | TRBJ2-1 | 17 | - | TRBV15 | TGTGCCACCAGTGGATCTTGGGCGGGGAGTGCCTACAATGAGCAGTTCTTC | CATSGSWAGSAYNEQFF